Shown below are 29 T cell receptor beta chains from a single sample sequenced in a study of early T cells in non-severe SARS-CoV-2 infection. Each CDR3 protein is one row after TCRdb ran MiXCR on the 5' RACE reads. The table records some 28,000 distinct CDR3 sequences, 5.5% to 6% of them present only once. The sample consisted of whole blood. These receptors were collected from an adult who was a healthcare worker with PCR-confirmed SARS-CoV-2 infection or an uninfected control (not recorded which).

This clonotype was detected ten times or more. V usage is TRBV6-6 and J usage is TRBJ2-7; TRBD1 aligns across 9 bases. The CDR3 runs 15 residues. J lost 7 bases, V lost 6 bases, and 13 bases had no gene match. Germline-derived CDR1 and CDR2 are MNHNY and SVGAGI (reference sequence). CDR3 protein: CASRETGTGYREQYF. The CDR3 DNA sequence: TGTGCCAGCAGGGAAACCGGGACAGGGTATAGGGAGCAGTACTTC.

This clonotype has ten or more counts. The chain employs TRBV2 and TRBJ2-1; 10 nucleotides agree with TRBD1. The V gene end was trimmed by 7 bases and the J gene end by 8 bases; junction bases not matched to a gene: 5. In germline, CDR1 is SNHLY, CDR2 FYNNEI. There are 13 residues in the CDR3. CDR3 amino acids: CASTGTGVDEQFF. In DNA form, the CDR3 reads TGTGCCAGCACGGGGACAGGGGTAGATGAGCAGTTCTTC. The full variable domain, its missing parts supplied by reference TRBV2 and TRBJ2-1, is EPEVTQTPSHQVTQMGQEVILRCVPISNHLYFYWYRQILGQKVEFLVSFYNNEISEKSEIFDDQFSVERPDGSNFTLKIRSTKLEDSAMYFCASTGTGVDEQFFGPGTRLTVL.

This chain connects TRBV28 to TRBJ2-3; D unresolved. Germline loops: CDR1 MDHEN, CDR2 SYDVKM. CDR3 length: 15 amino acids. The germline V and J ends were trimmed by 4 bases and 6 bases, with 17 bases remaining between them. The chain's CDR3 is CASSSTIPLPDTQYF. The CDR3 DNA reads TGTGCCAGCAGTTCGACAATTCCTTTGCCGGATACGCAGTATTTT.

This clonotype showed up just a few times. J is TRBJ2-3 and V is TRBV12-3 or TRBV12-4; D unresolved. The CDR3 consists of 13 residues. With 6 bases removed from V and 1 base from J, the gap between germline ends came to 8 bases. This chain's CDR3 is CASRVSGTDTQYF. The DNA for the CDR3 is TGTGCCAGCAGGGTTAGTGGCACAGATACGCAGTATTTT.

This clonotype was seen repeatedly, ten times or more. This chain uses TRBV4-2 with TRBJ2-7, with 9 nucleotides matching TRBD2. The CDR3 covers 18 residues. The J segment lost 0 bases and the V segment lost 0 bases, leaving 9 bases of the junction unmatched. CDR1 is LGHNA, CDR2 YNFKEQ, per germline. CDR3 nucleotide sequence: TGTGCCAGCAGCCAAGATCTCCTAGCGGGACCGCCCTCCTACGAGCAGTACTTC. Its translation: CASSQDLLAGPPSYEQYF.

This clonotype was detected many times. V usage is TRBV7-2 and J usage is TRBJ1-4, with D tentatively TRBD1 (5 bases). Germline CDR1 SGHTA, CDR2 FQGNSA. With 4 bases removed from V and 8 bases from J, the gap between germline ends came to 11 bases. This CDR3 is 13 amino acids long. The CDR3 reads CASSSMGTEKLFF. The CDR3 nucleotides read TGTGCCAGCAGCTCCATGGGGACCGAAAAACTGTTTTTT.

The sample holds a few counts of this clonotype. This may stem from a read error, because a much larger clone lies one nucleotide away. The V call is TRBV7-6, the J call TRBJ2-7, with D possibly being TRBD2 (6 bases). The germline gives CDR1 SGHVS, CDR2 FNYEAQ. Between the trimmed V and J ends, which lost 11 bases and 5 bases, there was a span of 22 bases. The CDR3 contains 14 residues. The DNA for the CDR3 is TGTGCCGGCAACCTAGGAGGGGATTTAGACGAGCAGTACTTC. Protein: CAGNLGGDLDEQYF.

In this sample, this clonotype turned up many times. V is TRBV5-1 and J is TRBJ2-1; unclear D gene. V was pared by 2 bases and J by 5 bases, with 14 bases between. Germline CDR1 SGHRS, CDR2 YFSETQ. The CDR3 covers 15 residues. CDR3 region: CASSLTAPSNNEQFF. DNA for the CDR3: TGCGCCAGCAGCTTAACGGCCCCAAGTAACAATGAGCAGTTCTTC.

This clonotype was detected many times. V is TRBV20-1 and J is TRBJ1-2, with 7 positions matching TRBD1. CDR3 size: 13 residues. V shed 1 base and J 7 bases; nucleotides not matched to a gene: 6. Germline lookup yields CDR1 DFQATT and CDR2 SNEGSKA (reference sequence). This CDR3 reads CSARVQGVAGYTF. CDR3 in DNA: TGCAGTGCTAGAGTCCAGGGGGTGGCTGGCTACACCTTC.

This clonotype has ten or more counts. This chain joins TRBV27 and TRBJ2-7, with 9 nucleotides matching TRBD1. Trimming removed 7 bases from V and 0 bases from J; junction bases left unmatched: 1. This CDR3 comprises 13 residues. Germline CDR1 reads MNHEY; CDR2 reads SMNVEV (reference sequence). The chain's CDR3 is CASKTGGSYEQYF. The CDR3 bases are TGTGCCAGCAAGACAGGGGGCTCCTACGAGCAGTACTTC.

This clonotype appeared a single time. This chain connects TRBV30 to TRBJ2-3; 7 bases are shared with TRBD2. CDR3 size: 15 residues. Germline-derived CDR1 and CDR2 are GTSNPN and SVGIG (reference sequence). V shed 0 bases, J shed 0 bases, and the junction held 3 bases outside the gene matches. CDR3 sequence (DNA): TGTGCCTGGAGTGTCGGGAGGCGAAGCACAGATACGCAGTATTTT. This codes for CAWSVGRRSTDTQYF.

This clonotype has at least ten counts. The chain couples TRBV6-5 to TRBJ2-2, with D tentatively TRBD1 or TRBD2 (5 bases each). Germline assignment: CDR1 MNHEY and CDR2 SVGAGI. The CDR3 consists of 16 residues. The V and J ends lost 5 bases and 4 bases respectively, with 17 bases between them. In DNA, the CDR3 is TGTGCCAGCAGTCCGCCAGGGAGCTTCGTCACCGGGGAGCTGTTTTTT. Protein sequence: CASSPPGSFVTGELFF.

This clonotype has ten or more counts. The chain is built from TRBV6-4 and TRBJ2-1; 9 bases match TRBD1. This CDR3 has 13 amino acids. With V trimmed by 4 bases and J by 7 bases, 2 bases remained unmatched. Germline V gene lookup returns CDR1 MRHNA and CDR2 SNTAGT. The chain's CDR3 is CASSGQGGNEQFF. The CDR3 bases are TGTGCCAGCAGTGGACAGGGGGGGAATGAGCAGTTCTTC.

This clonotype appeared many times. The chain recombines TRBV29-1 with TRBJ2-7; 7 bases fit TRBD2. The V gene's germline CDR1 is SQVTM and CDR2 ANQGSEA. The CDR3 extends over 15 amino acids. V trimming: 2 bases; J trimming: 0 bases; junction bases outside the gene matches: 7. This CDR3 is CSVELSGPTSYEQYF. CDR3 nucleotide sequence: TGCAGCGTTGAACTTAGCGGGCCTACCTCCTACGAGCAGTACTTC.

This clonotype came up a few times. CDR3 sequence: CASKKREAADTQYF. The CDR3 bases are TGCGCCAGCAAAAAGCGGGAGGCGGCAGATACGCAGTATTTT. The genes are TRBV5-1 and TRBJ2-3; TRBD2 agrees at 9 bases. Germline CDR1 SGHRS, CDR2 YFSETQ. The CDR3 runs 14 residues. The J segment lost 4 bases and the V segment lost 6 bases, leaving 6 bases of the junction unmatched.

This clonotype was picked up many times. The chain recombines TRBV11-2 with TRBJ2-7; no clear D gene. The CDR3 extends over 12 amino acids. Germline V lookup: CDR1 SGHAT, CDR2 FQNNGV. Trimming stripped 5 bases from V and 6 bases from J, with 11 bases between. Here the CDR3 reads CASSPLSTEQYF. DNA for the CDR3: TGTGCCAGCAGCCCCTTAAGTACCGAGCAGTACTTC.

There are many counts of this clonotype. V usage is TRBV20-1 and J usage is TRBJ2-1, with 10 bases that match TRBD2. This CDR3 comprises 17 residues. CDR1 and CDR2 from the germline V gene are DFQATT and SNEGSKA (reference sequence). The V and J ends lost 3 bases and 6 bases, in that order; junction bases with no gene match: 14. The CDR3 protein is CSASGLAGAPGSNEQFF. For the CDR3, the DNA is TGCAGTGCTAGTGGGCTAGCGGGAGCCCCGGGGAGCAATGAGCAGTTCTTC.

In its sample, this clonotype was seen many times. The J gene is TRBJ2-3, the V gene TRBV19, with D unresolved. V was clipped by 2 bases and J by 2 bases, with 11 bases between them. The CDR3 covers 15 residues. The germline CDR1 and CDR2 sequences are LNHDA and SQIVND (reference sequence). The CDR3 coding sequence is TGTGCCAGTAGTATAACAGCCGCCGACACAGATACGCAGTATTTT. This sequence encodes CASSITAADTDTQYF.

The rearrangement uses TRBV18 and TRBJ1-1, with TRBD1 matching 8 bases. This CDR3 comprises 14 residues. The germline V gene has CDR1 KGHSH and CDR2 LQKENI. V was clipped by 3 bases and J by 5 bases; unmatched bases: 5. For the CDR3, the DNA is TGTGCCAGCTCACCGAGACAGGGGAGTACTGAAGCTTTCTTT. It specifies CASSPRQGSTEAFF.

The rearrangement links TRBV6-6 to TRBJ2-3; D tentatively reads TRBD1 or TRBD2 (5 bases each). This CDR3 is 17 amino acids long. Germline CDR1 MNHNY, CDR2 SVGAGI (reference sequence). V lost 5 bases, J lost 1 base, and 19 bases lay in between. The CDR3 reads CASSQLPSGDGTDTQYF. CDR3 sequence (DNA): TGTGCCAGCAGTCAACTCCCTTCCGGGGACGGCACAGATACGCAGTATTTT.

Many counts were recorded for this clonotype. The rearrangement links TRBV11-2 to TRBJ2-7; D gene uncertain. Germline V gene sequence: CDR1 SGHAT, CDR2 FQNNGV. This CDR3 comprises 13 residues. V lost 0 bases, J lost 6 bases, and 9 bases lay in between. CDR3 in DNA: TGTGCCAGCAGCTTAGATAAAGCTCTCGAGCAGTACTTC. It translates to CASSLDKALEQYF.

This clonotype was recorded a few times. The chain is built from TRBV6-5 and TRBJ2-2, with D unclear. The CDR3 is 14 amino acids. Looked up from germline, CDR1 is MNHEY and CDR2 is SVGAGI. V lost 7 bases and J 2 bases, leaving 11 bases between the germline ends. CDR3 nucleotide sequence: TGTGCCAGCACCCCTCGGGTCAACACCGGGGAGCTGTTTTTT. Translation gives CASTPRVNTGELFF.

This clonotype was seen repeatedly, ten times or more. The rearrangement uses TRBV12-3 or TRBV12-4 and TRBJ1-2; D gene unclear. The ends were cut back, 6 bases at V and 6 bases at J, with 14 bases in the middle. The CDR3 runs 13 residues. This chain's CDR3 is CASSPSGRDGYTF. The DNA of the CDR3 is TGTGCCAGCAGCCCTTCGGGTCGGGATGGCTACACCTTC.

This chain connects TRBV3-1 to TRBJ1-2, with a possible D match to TRBD1 (6 bases). The germline gives CDR1 LGHDT, CDR2 YNNKEL (reference sequence). This CDR3 has 12 amino acids. Trimming took off 1 base at V and 9 bases at J, with 9 bases between the two ends. CDR3 bases: TGTGCCAGCAGCCAAGTCCAGGGGAGCTACACCTTC. It codes for CASSQVQGSYTF.

This clonotype came up many times. The chain has TRBV9 and TRBJ1-1; TRBD1 is a possible D gene (5 bases). CDR3 size: 15 residues. Looked up from germline, CDR1 is SGDLS and CDR2 is YYNGEE. V lost 0 bases, J lost 1 base, and 10 bases lay in between. CDR3 coding DNA: TGTGCCAGCAGCGTAGTCACAGGAAAGAACACTGAAGCTTTCTTT. Amino acids: CASSVVTGKNTEAFF.

This clonotype appeared many times. The CDR3 sequence is CASSPDRTYGYTF. DNA of the CDR3: TGTGCCAGCAGCCCCGACAGGACCTATGGCTACACCTTC. The chain carries TRBV6-6 and TRBJ1-2, with a tentative D call TRBD1 (6 bases). Germline V gene sequence: CDR1 MNHNY, CDR2 SVGAGI (reference sequence). V lost 6 bases to trimming and J lost 4 bases, with 12 bases between them. The length of the CDR3 is 13 residues.

This clonotype was seen at least ten times. V and J are TRBV19 and TRBJ2-7; 7 positions match TRBD1. V was clipped by 3 bases and J by 1 base; unmatched bases: 3. The germline V gene encodes CDR1 LNHDA and CDR2 SQIVND (reference sequence). This CDR3 is built from 14 residues. The CDR3 coding sequence is TGTGCCAGTAGTATTAGGGACAGATCCTACGAGCAGTACTTC. It encodes CASSIRDRSYEQYF.

This clonotype was counted ten times or more. The V and J genes are TRBV20-1 and TRBJ2-5; 7 bases match TRBD2. The V gene end was trimmed by 8 bases and the J gene end by 1 base; junction bases not matched to a gene: 7. CDR3 length: 13 amino acids. Looked up from germline, CDR1 is DFQATT and CDR2 is SNEGSKA (reference sequence). The CDR3 coding sequence is TGCAGTCTTGTGGGAGGGGCCCAAGAGACCCAGTACTTC. Its protein product is CSLVGGAQETQYF.

This clonotype was observed at least ten times. The chain links TRBV2 to TRBJ2-2; 13 nucleotides align to TRBD2. Germline values: CDR1 SNHLY, CDR2 FYNNEI. The junction had 10 bases not matched to a gene; V was cut back by 6 bases and J by 6 bases. The CDR3 length is 17 residues. CDR3 DNA sequence: TGTGCCAGCAGCCCACTAGCGGGAGGGCCAGCGGCCGGGGAGCTGTTTTTT. Its protein is CASSPLAGGPAAGELFF.